Listed here are 27 T cell receptor beta chains from one sample, sequenced in a study of blood T cell repertoires in COVID-19. Method: immunoSEQ multiplex PCR; TCRdb's copy keeps in-frame clones and lacks some. The table has about 260,000 clones, around 87% seen once; the top ten hold 2% to 3%. Material for sequencing was peripheral blood. These receptor sequences come from a woman aged 45 to 65 with acute or convalescent COVID-19.

This sequence joins TRBV13 and TRBJ1-2; 9 positions match TRBD1. The junction had 1 base not matched to a gene; V was cut back by 0 bases and J by 2 bases. The CDR3 contains 15 residues. Per the germline V gene, CDR1 is PRHDT and CDR2 is FYEKMQ (reference sequence). The CDR3 region is CASSLGGTGNYGYTF. The CDR3 coding sequence is TGTGCCAGCAGCTTAGGAGGGACAGGGAACTATGGCTACACCTTC.

The chain employs TRBV7-2 and TRBJ2-7; 10 bases fit TRBD1. The CDR3 length is 14 residues. Germline V lookup: CDR1 SGHTA, CDR2 FQGNSA. Germline trimming cut 4 bases from V and 5 bases from J; bases unmatched to any gene: 5. CDR3 protein: CASSWGDRGNEQYF. The DNA for the CDR3 is TGTGCCAGCAGCTGGGGGGACAGGGGAAACGAGCAGTACTTC.

This clone appeared once. V is TRBV28 and J is TRBJ2-1; a weak D match, TRBD1 (6 bases). Between the trimmed V and J ends, which lost 5 bases and 4 bases, there was a span of 12 bases. The CDR3 is 14 residues long. Germline V lookup: CDR1 MDHEN, CDR2 SYDVKM. Written as DNA, the CDR3 is TGTGCCAGCAGTGATACGACAGGATACAATGAGCAGTTCTTC. Amino acid sequence: CASSDTTGYNEQFF.

This chain connects TRBV5-1 to TRBJ1-3; D might be TRBD1 (6 bases). Germline V gene sequence: CDR1 SGHRS, CDR2 YFSETQ. Trimming left V 0 bases short and J 1 base short, with 11 bases between. The CDR3 loop spans 16 amino acids. CDR3 bases: TGCGCCAGCAGCTTGGTGGGCACAGGGTCTGGAAACACCATATATTTT. Protein product: CASSLVGTGSGNTIYF. The full variable domain, in which reference TRBV5-1 and TRBJ1-3 provide the parts outside the CDR3, is KAGVTQTPRYLIKTRGQQVTLSCSPISGHRSVSWYQQTPGQGLQFLFEYFSETQRNKGNFPGRFSGRQFSNSRSEMNVSTLELGDSALYLCASSLVGTGSGNTIYFGEGSWLTVV.

The chain uses TRBV9 and TRBJ2-2, with TRBD2 matching 8 bases. CDR1 and CDR2 (germline): SGDLS, YYNGEE. This CDR3 is 16 amino acids long. V gave up 2 bases and J gave up 1 base; unmatched junction bases: 4. The CDR3 here is CASSVSAGVNTGELFF. The CDR3 bases are TGTGCCAGCAGCGTGTCAGCGGGGGTGAACACCGGGGAGCTGTTTTTT.

The chain links TRBV4-3 to TRBJ2-1; no reliable D call. The CDR3 runs to 15 residues. Trimming took off 1 base at V and 7 bases at J, with 14 bases between the two ends. Per the germline V gene, CDR1 is LGHNA and CDR2 is YSLEER. Here the CDR3 DNA reads TGCGCCAGCAGCCAAGTCGCAGATGTGAGGAATGAGCAGTTCTTC. Translated, it gives CASSQVADVRNEQFF.

This chain uses TRBV11-3 with TRBJ2-4, with D tentatively TRBD2 (7 bases). The ends were cut back, 4 bases at V and 0 bases at J, with 16 bases in the middle. Germline CDR1 and CDR2: SGHNT and YENEEA. This CDR3 has 17 amino acids. The CDR3 bases are TGTGCCAGCAGCTCCCTGGGGGGGGGCGAAGCCAAAAACATTCAGTACTTC. It codes for CASSSLGGGEAKNIQYF.

The chain uses TRBV5-1 and TRBJ2-1; tentatively, D is TRBD2 (5 bases). Germline V gene data show CDR1 as SGHRS and CDR2 as YFSETQ. V was pared by 0 bases and J by 6 bases, with 10 bases between. The CDR3 extends over 14 amino acids. The chain's CDR3 is CASSLGAAGNEQFF. The CDR3 region has the DNA TGCGCCAGCAGCTTGGGAGCGGCCGGCAATGAGCAGTTCTTC.

This clone appeared a single time. The rearrangement uses TRBV10-3 and TRBJ2-7; TRBD2 aligns across 11 bases. The ends lost 6 bases at V and 0 bases at J; junction bases unmatched: 4. This CDR3 spans 15 amino acids. Germline values: CDR1 ENHRY, CDR2 SYGVKD. CDR3 amino acids: CAISDTSGSSYEQYF. CDR3 in DNA: TGTGCCATCAGCGACACTAGCGGGAGCTCCTACGAGCAGTACTTC.

The chain joins TRBV5-4 to TRBJ2-1; D remains ambiguous. The length of the CDR3 is 16 residues. Trimming took 3 bases from V and 0 from J, leaving 13 bases between them. Germline CDR1 is SGHNT and CDR2 is YYREEE (reference sequence). The CDR3 bases are TGTGCCAGCAGCTCGGAGCTCTATAGCTCCTACAATGAGCAGTTCTTC. Amino acids: CASSSELYSSYNEQFF. The whole variable domain, filled in from reference TRBV5-4 and TRBJ2-1, reads ETGVTQSPTHLIKTRGQQVTLRCSSQSGHNTVSWYQQALGQGPQFIFQYYREEENGRGNFPPRFSGLQFPNYSSELNVNALELDDSALYLCASSSELYSSYNEQFFGPGTRLTVL.

The V gene is TRBV27, the J gene TRBJ2-7, with D possibly being TRBD1 (6 bases). Trimming took off 4 bases at V and 8 bases at J, with 15 bases between the two ends. The CDR3 has 13 residues. CDR1 and CDR2 (germline): MNHEY, SMNVEV (reference sequence). The CDR3, as DNA: TGTGCCAGCAGTTCGCCTGGACAGCCTAAGCAGTACTTC. Its translation: CASSSPGQPKQYF.

The chain employs TRBV29-1 and TRBJ1-2; the D gene is possibly TRBD1 (5 bases). The CDR3 contains 13 residues. V was cut by 0 bases and J by 6 bases, with 11 bases left in between. Germline V gene data show CDR1 as SQVTM and CDR2 as ANQGSEA. Here the CDR3 reads CSVEDLGADGYTF. DNA of the CDR3: TGCAGCGTTGAAGATCTTGGGGCTGATGGCTACACCTTC.

This clone was seen once. Other DNA variants within this sample encode the same CDR3. This rearrangement joins TRBV9 to TRBJ1-4; no clear D gene. CDR3 length equals 15 residues. Trimming left V 0 bases short and J 0 bases short, with 6 bases between. The V gene's germline CDR1 is SGDLS and CDR2 YYNGEE. The CDR3 here is CASSVGSATNEKLFF. The CDR3 DNA reads TGTGCCAGCAGCGTAGGTTCGGCAACTAATGAAAAACTGTTTTTT. The complete variable domain, with remaining parts taken from reference TRBV9 and TRBJ1-4, reads DSGVTQTPKHLITATGQRVTLRCSPRSGDLSVYWYQQSLDQGLQFLIQYYNGEERAKGNILERFSAQQFPDLHSELNLSSLELGDSALYFCASSVGSATNEKLFFGSGTQLSVL.

The chain employs TRBV10-3 and TRBJ1-1, with 7 nucleotides matching TRBD1. The germline CDR1 and CDR2 sequences are ENHRY and SYGVKD. The trim removed 8 bases at V and 2 bases at J, leaving 8 bases unmatched. The CDR3 is 14 residues long. The DNA for the CDR3 is TGTGCCATCGTTGGAGACAGGGACAACACTGAAGCTTTCTTT. It translates to CAIVGDRDNTEAFF.

This chain joins TRBV19 and TRBJ2-5; perhaps TRBD2 as D (6 bases). The CDR3 loop spans 13 amino acids. Trimming took off 8 bases at V and 5 bases at J, with 15 bases between the two ends. Germline lookup yields CDR1 LNHDA and CDR2 SQIVND (reference sequence). DNA for the CDR3: TGTGCCAGTTCCCGGGACCGGGAGGAGACCCAGTACTTC. Translating it yields CASSRDREETQYF.

This clone was picked up one time. CDR3 DNA sequence: TGTGCCAGCAGTTACGGGGAAGGGGGTGAAGCTTTCTTT. Protein product: CASSYGEGGEAFF. The chain links TRBV6-5 to TRBJ1-1; D may be TRBD1 (6 bases). V was cut by 2 bases and J by 7 bases, with 11 bases left in between. There are 13 residues in the CDR3. Germline V lookup: CDR1 MNHEY, CDR2 SVGAGI.

This clone is a singleton in its sample. This chain joins TRBV19 and TRBJ2-7; possible D gene TRBD2, 6 bases. CDR3 length: 12 amino acids. V was shortened by 3 bases and J by 6 bases, with 9 bases between the two germline ends. The germline CDR1 and CDR2 sequences are LNHDA and SQIVND (reference sequence). CDR3 bases: TGTGCCAGTAGTATGGGACTCGGCGAGCAGTACTTC. The encoded protein is CASSMGLGEQYF.

There are a few counts of this clone. CDR3 nucleotide sequence: TGTGCCAGCTGGGACAGACCTTATGGCTACACCTTC. This codes for CASWDRPYGYTF. This chain links TRBV28 with TRBJ1-2, with 7 bases fitting TRBD1. CDR1 and CDR2 from the germline V gene are MDHEN and SYDVKM. CDR3 size: 12 residues. Unmatched junction bases numbered 5, after V lost 8 bases and J lost 5 bases.

This chain joins TRBV7-2 and TRBJ2-5; TRBD2 matches at 14 bases. Germline lookup yields CDR1 SGHTA and CDR2 FQGNSA. V lost 5 bases to trimming and J lost 5 bases; unmatched junction nucleotides: 7. There are 16 residues in the CDR3. The CDR3: CASSLGTSGSWETQYF. The CDR3 coding sequence is TGTGCCAGCAGCCTAGGGACTAGCGGGAGTTGGGAGACCCAGTACTTC.

This chain uses TRBV4-3 with TRBJ2-3; 7 nucleotides line up with TRBD1. Trimming removed 2 bases from V and 6 bases from J; junction bases left unmatched: 11. The CDR3 sequence is 16 residues long. Germline assignment: CDR1 LGHNA and CDR2 YSLEER. The CDR3: CASSQRTGGRSDTQYF. In DNA, the CDR3 is TGCGCCAGCAGCCAACGGACAGGAGGCCGGAGCGATACGCAGTATTTT.

The chain is built from TRBV28 and TRBJ1-2; TRBD1 matches at 8 bases. The CDR3 loop spans 15 amino acids. CDR1 and CDR2 (germline): MDHEN, SYDVKM. Trimming took 5 bases from V and 4 from J; bases not matched to a gene: 9. CDR3 nucleotides: TGTGCCAGCAGTCCGACAGGGGTTTGGGGCTATGGCTACACCTTC. Translating it yields CASSPTGVWGYGYTF.

The CDR3 DNA is TGTGCTAGTGGTTTGGTGGCCAGGGGGCTTCGTTCGTACAATGAGCAGTTCTTC. Amino acid sequence: CASGLVARGLRSYNEQFF. This rearrangement joins TRBV12-5 to TRBJ2-1; 8 bases fit TRBD1. Germline V CDR1 and CDR2: LGHNT, FRNRAP. V was clipped by 0 bases and J by 4 bases; unmatched bases: 11. This CDR3 is built from 18 residues.

V gene TRBV6-1 combines with J gene TRBJ2-7; 8 nucleotides align to TRBD1. From germline, CDR1 is MNHNS and CDR2 SASEGT. The CDR3 covers 14 residues. Trimming cost V 3 bases and J 2 bases; bases outside gene matches: 3. Here the CDR3 reads CASSEDRAAYEQYF. The CDR3 DNA follows: TGTGCCAGCAGTGAGGACAGGGCTGCCTACGAGCAGTACTTC.

The gene calls are TRBV29-1 and TRBJ2-7; possibly TRBD2 for D (5 bases). The CDR3 is made up of 14 amino acids. CDR1 is SQVTM and CDR2 is ANQGSEA in the germline V gene. V was pared by 5 bases and J by 1 base, with 15 bases between. The CDR3 protein is CSVKEGGESYEQYF. CDR3 bases: TGCAGCGTTAAGGAAGGAGGCGAATCCTACGAGCAGTACTTC.

This clone was seen just once. The chain carries TRBV28 and TRBJ1-2, with 12 bases identical to TRBD1. Germline loops: CDR1 MDHEN, CDR2 SYDVKM. The CDR3 length is 15 residues. V lost 6 bases to trimming and J lost 7 bases; unmatched junction nucleotides: 9. The CDR3 region is CASRPSGTGGSGYTF. Written as DNA, the CDR3 is TGTGCCAGCAGGCCTTCCGGGACAGGGGGCTCTGGCTACACCTTC.

The chain joins TRBV5-1 to TRBJ2-6; tentatively, D is TRBD2 (5 bases). V shed 3 bases and J shed 0 bases, with 7 bases lying between them. Looked up from germline, CDR1 is SGHRS and CDR2 is YFSETQ. CDR3 length equals 15 residues. This CDR3 is CASSSGISGANVLTF. The CDR3 DNA reads as TGCGCCAGCAGCTCCGGGATCTCTGGGGCCAACGTCCTGACTTTC.

The chain has TRBV10-3 and TRBJ2-7; TRBD1 matches at 8 bases. The germline V gene has CDR1 ENHRY and CDR2 SYGVKD. The CDR3 loop spans 13 amino acids. J gave up 3 bases and V 6 bases, and 4 bases lay outside the gene matches. CDR3 region: CAIRQGADYEQYF. The CDR3 nucleotides read TGTGCCATCAGGCAGGGGGCGGACTACGAGCAGTACTTC.